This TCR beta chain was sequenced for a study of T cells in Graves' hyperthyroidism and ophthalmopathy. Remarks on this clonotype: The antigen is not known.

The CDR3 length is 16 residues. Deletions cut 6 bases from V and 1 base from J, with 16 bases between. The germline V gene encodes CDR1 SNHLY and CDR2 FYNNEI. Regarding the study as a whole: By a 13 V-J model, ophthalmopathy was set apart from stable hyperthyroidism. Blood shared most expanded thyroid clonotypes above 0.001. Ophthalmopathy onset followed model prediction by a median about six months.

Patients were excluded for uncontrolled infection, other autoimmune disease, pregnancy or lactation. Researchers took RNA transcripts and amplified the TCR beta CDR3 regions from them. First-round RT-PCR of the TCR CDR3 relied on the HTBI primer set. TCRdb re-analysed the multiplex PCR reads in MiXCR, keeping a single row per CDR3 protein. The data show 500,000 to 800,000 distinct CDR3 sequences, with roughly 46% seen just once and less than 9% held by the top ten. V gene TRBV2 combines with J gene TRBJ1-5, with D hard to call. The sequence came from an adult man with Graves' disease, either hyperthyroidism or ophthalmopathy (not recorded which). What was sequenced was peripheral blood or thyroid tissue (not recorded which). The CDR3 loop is CASRRNGDRSNQPQHF. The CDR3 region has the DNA TGTGCCAGCAGAAGGAACGGAGACCGCAGCAATCAGCCCCAGCATTTT.